The entry that follows covers one TCR beta chain sequence. The sample comes from a study of T cells in Graves' hyperthyroidism and ophthalmopathy. The CDR3 regions of TCR beta were amplified from RNA transcripts. The HTBI primer set served for first-round RT-PCR of the TCR CDR3. TCRdb reanalysed the multiplex PCR reads using MiXCR and keeps one entry per CDR3 protein. There are about 600,000 distinct CDR3 sequences in the sample; approximately 14% occur only once, and about 6.6% lies in the top ten. V gave up 2 bases and J gave up 2 bases; unmatched junction bases: 6. CDR3 size: 16 residues. Germline V gives CDR1 MGHRA, CDR2 YSYEKL.

The sequencing input was blood. The receptor was isolated from a woman between 18 and 29 years old with Graves' ophthalmopathy. The chain couples TRBV4-1 to TRBJ1-1; 9 bases line up with TRBD1. Here the CDR3 reads CASSQTGQGKNTEAFF. CDR3 sequence (DNA): TGCGCCAGCAGCCAAACGGGACAGGGAAAAAACACTGAAGCTTTCTTT.